This T cell receptor (beta chain) is drawn from a study of monozygotic twins with inflammatory bowel disease (dated by TCRdb to between 2018 and 2020). For context, the study as a whole: In total, 30 or so monozygotic twin pairs made up the full study: 19 Danish pairs, all IBD-discordant, plus nine German pairs, of which four were IBD-concordant and five were IBD-discordant. Each individual had, on average, about 151 000 unique TCRalpha sequences and 181 000 unique TCRbeta sequences available for analysis. The search for disease-associated traits relied mainly on comparing IBD patients with their genetically identical healthy co-twins within discordant pairs.

Note on this clonotype: Which antigen it targets is not known.

Library generation was performed with 5' RACE. The input for every TCR library was roughly 3,200 ng of total RNA. cDNA was synthesized with SMARTScribe reverse transcriptase in eight separate reactions per sample. During cDNA synthesis, template switching was used to introduce unique molecular identifiers that contained a 6-nucleotide sample barcode. TCRalpha and TCRbeta cDNA was amplified by two nested PCRs of around 16 and 10 cycles, with bead purification after each PCR. Before amplification, the cDNA was treated with uracil DNA-glycosylase and purified using the QIAquick PCR purification kit. In the second PCR, Illumina TruSeq-compatible adapters and sample-specific barcodes were added. TapeStation and Qubit were used to check library quality and concentration, and approximately 5.4 ng of each library was pooled. Sequencing of the pooled libraries was done on an Illumina HiSeq2500 single-index Rapid Run using custom sequencing primers and 2 x 100 bp reads. The authors processed their data as follows. MiGEC version 1.2.6 was used for UMI-based consensus assembly, which corrected PCR and sequencing errors. MiXCR version 2.1.1 was used to carry out V(D)J alignment, clonotype assembly and CDR3 extraction. Gene usage, clonotype sharing and MAIT/NKT TCR abundance were normalised by analysing the top 1000, 10 000 and 20 000 clonotypes per sample. After downsampling to 27 000 UMIs, diversity was calculated as the inverse Simpson index using the vegan R package. Statistical testing used paired Mann-Whitney U tests on the discordant twin pairs and applied Benjamini-Hochberg correction for multiple testing. Reprocessed by TCRdb, the reads give a single entry per CDR3 protein sequence, without DNA. For this entry, the V and J calls and clone size follow TCRdb and not the study's own pipeline. The table for this sample records around 370,000 distinct CDR3 sequences. Of the sample, approximately 2.4% falls within the top ten clones.

General study outcomes and caveats: The results gave no support for a single strong signal or clonotype linked to IBD. IBD patients shared fewer clonotypes with other individuals than healthy twins did, most markedly in patients showing signs of disease activity. No difference in repertoire similarity was observed between concordant and discordant twins, possibly owing to limited statistical power. Different T cell subtypes could not be distinguished in the analysis. Background noise and inter-individual variability may have been introduced into the repertoires by the differing immunosuppressive treatments among patients. Measured by the inverse Simpson index, TCRbeta repertoire diversity was lower in IBD patients than in their healthy co-twins.

In the germline V gene, CDR1 corresponds to SQVTM and CDR2 to ANQGSEA. The CDR3 runs 12 residues from the cysteine to the phenylalanine. Only the protein is available. From each donor, an approximately 2.7 ml peripheral blood sample was collected into PAXgene tubes and kept at -80 degrees C. Total RNA was isolated from whole blood with the PAXgene blood miRNA kit on an automated QIAcube, without T cell sorting. Peripheral blood from monozygotic twin pairs who were concordant or discordant for inflammatory bowel disease underwent deep TCRalpha and TCRbeta repertoire profiling using unique molecular barcoding. Smoking habits were recorded for all twin pairs, with individuals classified as current, former or never smokers.

The sequence came from a human donor with ulcerative colitis or Crohn's disease, or a healthy co-twin of an affected twin (not recorded which). The source material was blood. This chain joins TRBV29-1 to TRBJ2-1; TCRdb's assignment of TRBD2 cannot be checked, as there is no DNA. This receptor has the CDR3 CSGAERWDEQFF.